This T cell receptor (beta chain) was identified in a study of cytomegalovirus exposure and HLA in healthy donors. Study-wide results and caveats: The authors later linked a missense DCLRE1C variant to TCR beta V- and J-gene trimming.

At sampling all donors were nominally healthy, likely with unrecorded immune exposures. With 60 Vbeta and 13 Jbeta primers, the PCR was carried out. Sequenced by immunoSEQ multiplex PCR; TCRdb stores in-frame clones only, minus some. The sample lists more than 85,000 clones; over 70% were seen once. The V gene's germline CDR1 is SGDLS and CDR2 YYNGEE. The CDR3 covers 16 residues. With 0 bases clipped from V and 6 bases from J, the junction kept 7 bases outside the gene matches. Regarding this clone: Its specificity is not known.

This sequence was found in a male donor in good health and CMV-seronegative. The chain employs TRBV9 and TRBJ2-3; 10 nucleotides match TRBD1. The sample taken for sequencing was PBMCs. The CDR3 sequence is CASSVGGTGVADTQYF. The CDR3 nucleotides read TGTGCCAGCAGCGTAGGAGGGACAGGGGTTGCGGATACGCAGTATTTT.